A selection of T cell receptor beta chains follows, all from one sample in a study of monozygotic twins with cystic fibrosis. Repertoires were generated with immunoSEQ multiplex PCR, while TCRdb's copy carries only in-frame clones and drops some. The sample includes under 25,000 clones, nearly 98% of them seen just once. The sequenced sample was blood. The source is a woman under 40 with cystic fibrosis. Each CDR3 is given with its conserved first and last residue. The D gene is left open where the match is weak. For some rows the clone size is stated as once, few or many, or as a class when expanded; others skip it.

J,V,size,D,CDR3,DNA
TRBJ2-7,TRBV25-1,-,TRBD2,CASSEYVWRGDGSEQYF,TGTGCCAGCAGTGAATATGTCTGGCGGGGGGATGGGTCCGAGCAGTACTTC
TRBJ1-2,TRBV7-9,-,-,CASSPQGPNGYTF,TGTGCCAGCAGCCCCCAAGGCCCCAATGGCTACACCTTC
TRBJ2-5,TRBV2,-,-,CASSGTGRLETQYF,TGTGCCAGCAGTGGGACGGGCAGGCTAGAGACCCAGTACTTC
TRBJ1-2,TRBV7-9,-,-,CASSPPRPLYGYTF,TGTGCCAGCAGCCCCCCGCGTCCCCTCTATGGCTACACCTTC
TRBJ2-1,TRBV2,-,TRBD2,CASSLAGGAAYNEQFF,TGTGCCAGCAGTTTAGCGGGGGGGGCCGCCTACAATGAGCAGTTCTTC
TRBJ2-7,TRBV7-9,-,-,CASSDRQSYEQYF,TGTGCCAGCAGCGACCGACAGTCCTACGAGCAGTACTTC
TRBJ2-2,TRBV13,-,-,CASSPLRGTGELFF,TGTGCCAGCAGCCCTCTCCGCGGCACCGGGGAGCTGTTTTTT
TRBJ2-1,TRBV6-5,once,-,CASSPPGVGEQFF,TGTGCCAGCAGCCCACCCGGTGTGGGGGAGCAGTTCTTC
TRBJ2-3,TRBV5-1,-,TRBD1,CASSRSMSGQVTDTQYF,TGCGCCAGCAGCCGTAGTATGTCGGGACAGGTAACAGATACGCAGTATTTT
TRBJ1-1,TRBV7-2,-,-,CASSQVDGTKAFF,TGTGCCAGCAGCCAGGTGGACGGAACAAAAGCTTTCTTT
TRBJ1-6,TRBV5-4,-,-,CASSPSASNSPLHF,TGTGCCAGCAGCCCTTCGGCCAGCAATTCACCCCTCCACTTT
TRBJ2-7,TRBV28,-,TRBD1,CASRWDSYSYEQYF,TGTGCCAGCAGATGGGACAGCTACTCCTACGAGCAGTACTTC
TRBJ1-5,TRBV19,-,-,CASSINTQWPPFF,TGTGCCAGTAGTATCAACACACAGTGGCCGCCCTTTTTT
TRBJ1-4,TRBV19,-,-,CASSISGTYEKLFF,TGTGCCAGTAGTATTTCGGGGACATATGAAAAACTGTTTTTT
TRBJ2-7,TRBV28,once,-,CASSSYPAEGYEQYF,TGTGCCAGCAGCTCGTACCCCGCGGAGGGGTACGAGCAGTACTTC
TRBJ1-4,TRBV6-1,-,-,CASSGLTRGEKLFF,TGTGCCAGCAGTGGCCTAACACGTGGAGAAAAACTGTTTTTT
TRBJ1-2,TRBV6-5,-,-,CASSNAGGYTF,TGTGCCAGCAGTAACGCCGGTGGCTACACCTTC
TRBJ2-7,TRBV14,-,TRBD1,CASSVGTASYFYEQYF,TGTGCCAGCAGCGTCGGGACAGCGAGTTATTTCTACGAGCAGTACTTC
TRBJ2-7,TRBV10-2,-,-,CASSTSGSSYEQYF,TGCGCCAGCTCAACGTCGGGGAGCTCCTACGAGCAGTACTTC
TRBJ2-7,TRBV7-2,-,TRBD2,CASKPLAGGYEQYF,TGTGCCAGCAAGCCCCTAGCGGGGGGGTACGAGCAGTACTTC
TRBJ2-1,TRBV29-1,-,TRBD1,CSVETPGQGIYNEQFF,TGCAGCGTTGAAACTCCGGGACAGGGGATCTACAATGAGCAGTTCTTC
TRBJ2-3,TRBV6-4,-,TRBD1,CASSDGTGGTDTQYF,TGTGCCAGCAGTGACGGGACAGGGGGCACAGATACGCAGTATTTT
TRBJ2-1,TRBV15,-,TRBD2,CATSRVPVGGNRAYNEQFF,TGTGCCACCAGCAGAGTCCCGGTCGGGGGGAATAGGGCCTACAATGAGCAGTTCTTC
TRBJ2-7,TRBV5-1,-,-,CASSFGLLSYEQYF,TGCGCCAGCAGCTTTGGACTCCTATCCTACGAGCAGTACTTC
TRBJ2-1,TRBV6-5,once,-,CASSYSGGYNEQFF,TGTGCCAGCAGTTACTCGGGAGGATACAATGAGCAGTTCTTC
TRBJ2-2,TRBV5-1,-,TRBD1,CASSLVAGGTGELFF,TGCGCCAGCAGCTTGGTAGCAGGGGGCACCGGGGAGCTGTTTTTT